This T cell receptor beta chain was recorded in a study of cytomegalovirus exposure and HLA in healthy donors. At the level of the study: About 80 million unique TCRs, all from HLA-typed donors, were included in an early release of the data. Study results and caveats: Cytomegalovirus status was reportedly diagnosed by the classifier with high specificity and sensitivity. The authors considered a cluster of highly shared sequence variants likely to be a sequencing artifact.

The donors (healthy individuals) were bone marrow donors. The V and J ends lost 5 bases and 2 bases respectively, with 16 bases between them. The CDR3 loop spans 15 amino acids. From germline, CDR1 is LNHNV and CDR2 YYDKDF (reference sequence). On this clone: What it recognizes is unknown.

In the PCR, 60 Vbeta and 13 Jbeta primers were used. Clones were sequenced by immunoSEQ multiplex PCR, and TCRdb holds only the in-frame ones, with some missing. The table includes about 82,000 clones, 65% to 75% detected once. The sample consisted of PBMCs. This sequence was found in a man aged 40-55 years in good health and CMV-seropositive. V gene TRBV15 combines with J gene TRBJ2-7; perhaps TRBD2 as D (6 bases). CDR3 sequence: CATSAVAEGPYEQYF. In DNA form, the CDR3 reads TGTGCCACCAGCGCCGTGGCGGAGGGGCCCTACGAGCAGTACTTC.